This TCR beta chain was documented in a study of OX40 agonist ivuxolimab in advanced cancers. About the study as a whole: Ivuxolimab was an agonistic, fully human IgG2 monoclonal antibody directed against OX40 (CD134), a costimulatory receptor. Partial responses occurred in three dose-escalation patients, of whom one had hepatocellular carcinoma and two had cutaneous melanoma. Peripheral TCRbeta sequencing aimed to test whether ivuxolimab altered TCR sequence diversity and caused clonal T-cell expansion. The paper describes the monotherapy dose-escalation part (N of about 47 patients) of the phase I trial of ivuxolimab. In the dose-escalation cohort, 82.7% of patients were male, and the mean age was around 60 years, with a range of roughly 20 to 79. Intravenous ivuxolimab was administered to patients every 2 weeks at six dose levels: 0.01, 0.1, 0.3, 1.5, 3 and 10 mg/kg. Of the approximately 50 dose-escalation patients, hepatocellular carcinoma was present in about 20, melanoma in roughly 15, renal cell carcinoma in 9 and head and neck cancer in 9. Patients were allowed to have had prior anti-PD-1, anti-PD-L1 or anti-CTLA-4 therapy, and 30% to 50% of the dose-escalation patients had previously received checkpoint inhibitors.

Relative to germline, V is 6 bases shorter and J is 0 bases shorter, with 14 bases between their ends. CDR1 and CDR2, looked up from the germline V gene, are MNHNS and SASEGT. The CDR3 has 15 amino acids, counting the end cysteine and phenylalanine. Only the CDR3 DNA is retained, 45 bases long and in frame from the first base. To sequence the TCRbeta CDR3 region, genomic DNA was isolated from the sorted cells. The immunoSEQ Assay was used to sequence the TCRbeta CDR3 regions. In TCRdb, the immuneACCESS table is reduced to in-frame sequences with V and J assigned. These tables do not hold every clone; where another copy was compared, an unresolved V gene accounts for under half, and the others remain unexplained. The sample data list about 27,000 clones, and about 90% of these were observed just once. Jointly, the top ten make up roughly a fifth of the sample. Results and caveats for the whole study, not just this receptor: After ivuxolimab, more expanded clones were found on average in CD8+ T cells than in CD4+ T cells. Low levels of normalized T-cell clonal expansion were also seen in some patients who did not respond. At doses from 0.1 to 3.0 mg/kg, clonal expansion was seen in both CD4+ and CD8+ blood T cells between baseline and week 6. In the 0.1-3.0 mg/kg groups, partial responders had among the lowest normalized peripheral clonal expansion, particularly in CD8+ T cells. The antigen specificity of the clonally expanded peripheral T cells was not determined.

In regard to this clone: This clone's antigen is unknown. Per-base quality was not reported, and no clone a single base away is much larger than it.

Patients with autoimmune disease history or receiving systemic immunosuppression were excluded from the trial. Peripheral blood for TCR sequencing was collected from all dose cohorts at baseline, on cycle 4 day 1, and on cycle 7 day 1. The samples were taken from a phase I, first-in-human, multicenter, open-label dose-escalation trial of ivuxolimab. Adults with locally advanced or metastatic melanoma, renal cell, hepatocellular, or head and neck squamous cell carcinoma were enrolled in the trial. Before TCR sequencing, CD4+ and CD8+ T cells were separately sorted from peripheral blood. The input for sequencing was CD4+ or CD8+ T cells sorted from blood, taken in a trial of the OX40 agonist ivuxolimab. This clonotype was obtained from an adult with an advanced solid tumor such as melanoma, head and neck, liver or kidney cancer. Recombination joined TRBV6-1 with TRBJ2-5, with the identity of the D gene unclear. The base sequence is TGTGCCAGCAGATCGGACGGCAGATACCAAGAGACCCAGTACTTC. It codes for CASRSDGRYQETQYF.